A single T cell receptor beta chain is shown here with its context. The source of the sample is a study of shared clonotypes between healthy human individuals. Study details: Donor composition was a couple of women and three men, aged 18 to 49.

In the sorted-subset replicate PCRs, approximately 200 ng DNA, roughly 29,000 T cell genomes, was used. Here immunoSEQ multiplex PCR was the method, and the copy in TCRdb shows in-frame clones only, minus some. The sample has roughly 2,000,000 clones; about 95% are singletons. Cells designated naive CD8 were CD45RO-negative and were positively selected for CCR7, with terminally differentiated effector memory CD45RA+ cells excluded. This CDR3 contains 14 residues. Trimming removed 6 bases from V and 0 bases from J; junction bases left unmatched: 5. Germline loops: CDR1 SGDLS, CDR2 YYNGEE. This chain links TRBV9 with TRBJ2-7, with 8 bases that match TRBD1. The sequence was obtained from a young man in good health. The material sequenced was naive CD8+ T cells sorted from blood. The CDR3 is CASNQGASSYEQYF. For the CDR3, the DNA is TGTGCCAGCAACCAGGGGGCAAGCTCCTACGAGCAGTACTTC.